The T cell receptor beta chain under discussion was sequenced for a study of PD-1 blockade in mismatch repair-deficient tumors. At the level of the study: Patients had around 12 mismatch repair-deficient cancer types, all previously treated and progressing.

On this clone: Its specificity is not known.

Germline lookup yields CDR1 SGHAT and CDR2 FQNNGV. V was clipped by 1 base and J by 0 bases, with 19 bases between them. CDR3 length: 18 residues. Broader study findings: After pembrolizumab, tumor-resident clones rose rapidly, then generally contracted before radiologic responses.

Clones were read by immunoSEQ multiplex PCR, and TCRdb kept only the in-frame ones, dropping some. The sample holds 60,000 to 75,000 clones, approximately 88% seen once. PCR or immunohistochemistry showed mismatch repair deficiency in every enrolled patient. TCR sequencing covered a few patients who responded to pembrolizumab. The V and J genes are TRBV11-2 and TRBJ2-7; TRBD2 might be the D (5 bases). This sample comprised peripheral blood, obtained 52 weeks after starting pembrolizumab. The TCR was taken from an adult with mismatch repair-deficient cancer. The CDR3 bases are TGTGCCAGCAGCTTAGGCGTTATTAAGGCGGGCATCTCCTACGAGCAGTACTTC. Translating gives CASSLGVIKAGISYEQYF.